This T cell receptor beta chain was sequenced during a study of OX40 agonist ivuxolimab in advanced cancers. At the level of the whole study: Ivuxolimab was an agonistic, fully human IgG2 monoclonal antibody directed against OX40 (CD134), a costimulatory receptor. Of the approximately 54 patients in dose escalation, some 20 had hepatocellular carcinoma, some 15 had melanoma, 9 had renal cell carcinoma and 9 had head and neck cancer. The dose-escalation cohort was about 83% male with a mean age of approximately 60 years, ranging from about 23 to 85. Patients were allowed to have had prior anti-PD-1, anti-PD-L1 or anti-CTLA-4 therapy, and less than 45% of the dose-escalation patients had previously received checkpoint inhibitors. Peripheral TCRbeta sequencing was intended to test whether TCR sequence diversity was altered and clonal T-cell expansion was caused by ivuxolimab. The paper reports the monotherapy dose-escalation portion (N = 52 patients) of the phase I ivuxolimab trial. Three dose-escalation patients achieved partial responses, one with hepatocellular carcinoma and two with cutaneous melanoma. Intravenous ivuxolimab was administered to patients every 2 weeks at six dose levels: 0.01, 0.1, 0.3, 1.5, 3 and 10 mg/kg.

Patients with a history of autoimmune disease or receiving systemic immunosuppression were excluded from the trial. Peripheral blood for TCR sequencing was collected from all dose cohorts at baseline, on cycle 4 day 1, and on cycle 7 day 1. Samples were obtained from an open-label, multicenter, first-in-human phase I dose-escalation trial of ivuxolimab. Adults with locally advanced or metastatic melanoma, renal cell carcinoma, hepatocellular carcinoma or head and neck squamous cell carcinoma were enrolled in the trial. Before TCR sequencing, CD4+ and CD8+ T cells were separately sorted from peripheral blood. As concerns this clone: There is no known antigen for this receptor. Per-nucleotide qualities are absent, and no much larger clonotype sits a single base away.

Genomic DNA was isolated from the sorted cells so that the TCRbeta CDR3 region could be sequenced. The immunoSEQ Assay was used to sequence the TCRbeta CDR3 regions. TCRdb carries this immuneACCESS record with in-frame sequences only. Its versions omit some clonotypes, under half of them owing to an unresolved V gene in the studies checked, with the rest unexplained. The sample table shows some 80,000 clones, and roughly nine tenths are seen once. The top ten constitute under 3.5% of the sample. Broad study findings and their caveats: On average, CD8+ T cells showed more expanded clones than CD4+ T cells after ivuxolimab. The antigen specificity of the clonally expanded peripheral T cells was not determined. In partial responders in the 0.1-3.0 mg/kg groups, normalized peripheral clonal expansion was found to be among the lowest, especially among CD8+ T cells. At doses from 0.1 to 3.0 mg/kg, clonal expansion was seen in both CD4+ and CD8+ blood T cells between baseline and week 6. Low levels of normalized T-cell clonal expansion were also seen in some nonresponding patients.

The CDR3 sequence holds 15 residues, the cysteine and phenylalanine included. CDR3 DNA is the only sequence kept; it has 45 bases, read in frame from the first base. According to the germline V gene (reference sequence), CDR1 reads MNHNY and CDR2 reads SVGAGI. V and J lose 4 bases and 6 bases, and a span of 18 bases separates them. The chain employs TRBV6-6 and TRBJ1-2, with no reliable assignment of the D segment. The sample in question was CD4+ or CD8+ T cells sorted from blood, obtained in a trial of the OX40 agonist ivuxolimab. The sequence came from an adult with an advanced solid tumor such as melanoma, head and neck, liver or kidney cancer. The nucleotide sequence reads as follows: TGTGCCAGCAGTTCCCGGAAGGGAGGGAGGGATGGCTACACCTTC. Protein translation: CASSSRKGGRDGYTF.